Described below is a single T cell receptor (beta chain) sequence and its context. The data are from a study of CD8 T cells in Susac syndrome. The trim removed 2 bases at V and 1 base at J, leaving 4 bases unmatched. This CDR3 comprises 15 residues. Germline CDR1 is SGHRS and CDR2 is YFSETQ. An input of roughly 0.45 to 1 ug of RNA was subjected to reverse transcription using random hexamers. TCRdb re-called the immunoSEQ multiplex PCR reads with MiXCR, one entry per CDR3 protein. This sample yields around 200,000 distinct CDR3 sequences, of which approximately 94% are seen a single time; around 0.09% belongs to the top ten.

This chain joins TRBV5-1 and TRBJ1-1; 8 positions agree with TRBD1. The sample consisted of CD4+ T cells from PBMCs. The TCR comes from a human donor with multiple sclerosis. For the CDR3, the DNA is TGCGCCAGCAGCTTCCCGGACAGGGCGAACACTGAAGCTTTCTTT. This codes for CASSFPDRANTEAFF. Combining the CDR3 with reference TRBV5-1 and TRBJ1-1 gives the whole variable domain KAGVTQTPRYLIKTRGQQVTLSCSPISGHRSVSWYQQTPGQGLQFLFEYFSETQRNKGNFPGRFSGRQFSNSRSEMNVSTLELGDSALYLCASSFPDRANTEAFFGQGTRLTVV.